The 27 T cell receptor beta chains below all came from one sample that was sequenced in a study of T cell repertoires in aging, cancer and after chemotherapy. Rearranged V-D-J TRB sequences were amplified with a mixed TRB-A/B primer pool. TCRdb ran MiXCR on the multiplex PCR reads and lists one entry per CDR3 protein. The sample records some 11,000 distinct CDR3 sequences, roughly 33% being singletons. The template was genomic DNA from peripheral blood, not RNA. Sequencing was carried out using blood. Receptor source: a human donor in good health. The donor label of this sample is uncertain.

The chain carries TRBV12-3 or TRBV12-4 and TRBJ2-3; 11 positions match TRBD2. J was trimmed by 0 bases and V by 8 bases; bases with no gene match: 13. The CDR3 extends over 18 amino acids. CDR3 nucleotide sequence: TGTGCCAGCCGGCGAGGACTAGCGGGCTTTACTAGCACAGATACGCAGTATTTT. Its translation is CASRRGLAGFTSTDTQYF.

This chain joins TRBV5-1 and TRBJ2-1; the match to TRBD2 covers 12 bases. The V and J ends lost 1 base and 2 bases, in that order; junction bases with no gene match: 10. Looked up from germline, CDR1 is SGHRS and CDR2 is YFSETQ. The CDR3 runs 19 residues. The CDR3 loop is CASSLRATSGGLAYNEQFF. CDR3 coding DNA: TGCGCCAGCAGCTTGCGGGCGACTAGCGGGGGTTTAGCCTACAATGAGCAGTTCTTC.

The CDR3 DNA sequence: TGTGCCAGCAGCCGACGCGGACTAGCGGGAGCCAATGAGCAGTTCTTC. It codes for CASSRRGLAGANEQFF. The chain joins TRBV7-9 to TRBJ2-1, with TRBD2 matching 13 bases. This CDR3 region has 16 residues. CDR1 is SEHNR and CDR2 is FQNEAQ in the germline V gene (reference sequence). V lost 5 bases, J lost 6 bases, and 7 bases stayed unmatched.

Of note for this clonotype: It is likely a read error, because the conserved phenylalanine at the end of the CDR3 is missing. The chain recombines TRBV6-5 with TRBJ1-3; D unresolved. The CDR3 covers 15 residues. Deletions cut 2 bases from V and 3 bases from J, with 11 bases between. Germline V gene sequence: CDR1 MNHEY, CDR2 SVGAGI. CDR3 protein: CASSYPPASGNTIYS. In nucleotides, the CDR3 is TGTGCCAGCAGTTACCCCCCGGCAAGTGGAAACACCATATATTCT.

Written as DNA, the CDR3 is TGTGCCAGCAGCTTAGGCAGGGGCCCCTACGAGCAGTACTTC. Residues: CASSLGRGPYEQYF. V gene TRBV13 combines with J gene TRBJ2-7; perhaps TRBD1 as D (6 bases). V lost 0 bases and J 2 bases, leaving 8 bases between the germline ends. The germline CDR1 and CDR2 sequences are PRHDT and FYEKMQ (reference sequence). This CDR3 contains 14 residues.

This clonotype showed up just a few times. The genes are TRBV5-4 and TRBJ2-5, with D possibly being TRBD1 (5 bases). CDR1 is SGHNT and CDR2 is YYREEE in the germline V gene (reference sequence). The ends were cut back, 4 bases at V and 3 bases at J, with 10 bases in the middle. The CDR3 has 13 residues. The CDR3, as DNA: TGTGCCAGCAGCACCGACAGAAAAGAGACCCAGTACTTC. This gives the protein CASSTDRKETQYF.

V gene TRBV27 combines with J gene TRBJ2-7; the D call may be TRBD1 or TRBD2 (5 bases each). The CDR3 is 14 amino acids. The V gene's germline CDR1 is MNHEY and CDR2 SMNVEV (reference sequence). Between the trimmed V and J ends, which lost 3 bases and 0 bases, there was a span of 9 bases. The CDR3: CASSLGDVSYEQYF. The CDR3 nucleotides read TGTGCCAGCAGTTTGGGGGACGTCTCCTACGAGCAGTACTTC.

In its sample, this clonotype was seen a few times. The chain is built from TRBV19 and TRBJ2-5; the D gene is possibly TRBD2 (7 bases). The V gene lost 4 bases and the J gene lost 5 bases, with 17 bases spanning the gap. The CDR3 loop spans 15 amino acids. Germline CDR1 LNHDA, CDR2 SQIVND (reference sequence). Here the CDR3 reads CASSRGGGAGETQYF. For the CDR3, the DNA is TGTGCCAGTAGTAGGGGGGGGGGCGCCGGGGAGACCCAGTACTTC. Based on the CDR3 plus reference TRBV19 and TRBJ2-5, the full variable domain is DGGITQSPKYLFRKEGQNVTLSCEQNLNHDAMYWYRQDPGQGLRLIYYSQIVNDFQKGDIAEGYSVSREKKESFPLTVTSAQKNPTAFYLCASSRGGGAGETQYFGPGTRLLVL.

The chain carries TRBV15 and TRBJ2-3; TRBD1 or TRBD2 may be the D gene (6 bases each). CDR1 is LNHNV, CDR2 YYDKDF, per germline (reference sequence). The CDR3 sequence is 17 residues long. V shed 0 bases and J shed 2 bases, with 15 bases lying between them. The CDR3 coding sequence is TGTGCCACCAGCAGAGATTTATCGGGGGCCCTCACAGATACGCAGTATTTT. Protein product: CATSRDLSGALTDTQYF.

This clonotype is labeled medium-sized. V gene TRBV29-1 combines with J gene TRBJ2-7, with D maybe TRBD1 (5 bases). The V end lost 7 bases, the J end lost 1 base, and 14 bases lay between the germline ends. Per germline, CDR1 SQVTM and CDR2 ANQGSEA. The CDR3 length is 13 residues. The CDR3 DNA follows: TGCAGCGCCAACGGACCAGGGTCCTACGAGCAGTACTTC. Its translation: CSANGPGSYEQYF.

This chain connects TRBV19 to TRBJ2-4; D is undetermined. The CDR3 has 12 residues. V lost 3 bases to trimming and J lost 8 bases, with 8 bases between them. CDR1 LNHDA and CDR2 SQIVND come from the germline V gene (reference sequence). The CDR3 DNA sequence: TGTGCCAGTAGTATCGGGTGGGACATTCAGTACTTC. It encodes CASSIGWDIQYF.

Relative to its sample, this clonotype is medium-sized. The chain recombines TRBV6-1 with TRBJ2-7, with 8 nucleotides matching TRBD1. This CDR3 contains 16 residues. From germline, CDR1 is MNHNS and CDR2 SASEGT. The junction had 11 bases not matched to a gene; V was cut back by 2 bases and J by 5 bases. This CDR3 is CASSELEVTGGHEQYF. The DNA for the CDR3 is TGTGCCAGCAGTGAATTGGAGGTCACAGGGGGTCACGAGCAGTACTTC.

This clonotype showed up just a few times. The chain couples TRBV11-1 to TRBJ1-1; TRBD1 aligns across 7 bases. The CDR3 sequence is 15 residues long. Germline values: CDR1 SGHAT, CDR2 FQDESV (reference sequence). Trimming at V came to 5 bases and at J to 5 bases, leaving 11 bases not matched to a gene. CDR3 in DNA: TGTGCCAGCAGCGAGAAGACAGGGATAAGGACTGAAGCTTTCTTT. It yields the protein CASSEKTGIRTEAFF.

As to this clonotype: Possible read error: a much larger clone is one base away. This sequence joins TRBV7-6 and TRBJ2-3; a possible D gene is TRBD2 (6 bases). The CDR3 has 18 amino acids. Germline assignment: CDR1 SGHVS and CDR2 FNYEAQ. Written as DNA, the CDR3 is TGTGCCAGCAGCTTAGGGTTCGGGGGAGTAACTACGACAGATACGAAGTATTTT. Translated: CASSLGFGGVTTTDTKYF.

This clonotype was seen more than once but under ten times. The rearrangement uses TRBV6-1 and TRBJ2-1; the D is unclear. Germline-derived CDR1 and CDR2 are MNHNS and SASEGT. The CDR3 totals 13 residues. V was trimmed by 7 bases and J by 8 bases, leaving 15 bases between them. The CDR3 is CASNGNIYDEQFF. Here the CDR3 DNA reads TGTGCCAGCAATGGGAACATTTACGATGAGCAGTTCTTC.

J is TRBJ2-1 and V is TRBV19, with 9 bases matching TRBD1. After removal of 10 bases from V and 2 bases from J, the junction contained 9 bases not matched to a gene. This CDR3 has 15 amino acids. Germline-derived CDR1 and CDR2 are LNHDA and SQIVND (reference sequence). CDR3 sequence (DNA): TGTGCCACCAGAAGGGGGGACAGGGCCTACAATGAGCAGTTCTTC. Amino acids: CATRRGDRAYNEQFF.

This clonotype has only a few counts. The chain links TRBV27 to TRBJ2-7; 8 bases match TRBD2. After removal of 4 bases from V and 4 bases from J, the junction contained 3 bases not matched to a gene. Germline CDR1 is MNHEY and CDR2 is SMNVEV (reference sequence). The CDR3 consists of 13 residues. CDR3 coding DNA: TGTGCCAGCAGTTACGGGAGGGGGTACGAGCAGTACTTC. Translation gives CASSYGRGYEQYF.

This clonotype is medium-sized (0.01 to 0.1%) in the sample. The V and J genes are TRBV5-4 and TRBJ2-5; no reliable D call. Trimming cost V 2 bases and J 5 bases, with 7 bases left between them. This CDR3 comprises 12 residues. CDR1 and CDR2 from the germline V gene are SGHNT and YYREEE (reference sequence). The CDR3 nucleotides read TGTGCCAGCAGCTTCCCGAAGGAGACCCAGTACTTC. Translating gives CASSFPKETQYF.

The chain recombines TRBV6-6 with TRBJ2-7; D could derive from TRBD1 or TRBD2 (5 bases each). There are 15 residues in the CDR3. Trimming removed 2 bases from V and 3 bases from J, with 14 bases in between. Germline CDR1 is MNHNY and CDR2 is SVGAGI (reference sequence). CDR3 DNA sequence: TGTGCCAGCAGTTACCCCCGGGGACCCAACTACGAGCAGTACTTC. This gives the protein CASSYPRGPNYEQYF.

This chain uses TRBV27 with TRBJ1-4, with a tentative D call TRBD1 (6 bases). Trimming took off 6 bases at V and 7 bases at J, with 21 bases between the two ends. The germline CDR1 and CDR2 sequences are MNHEY and SMNVEV (reference sequence). The CDR3 has 16 residues. The CDR3 sequence: CASSLIPQGIGEKLFF. The CDR3 region has the DNA TGTGCCAGCAGCCTAATCCCGCAGGGGATCGGTGAAAAACTGTTTTTT.

This clonotype is classed as medium-sized. The chain links TRBV29-1 to TRBJ2-3; 9 bases agree with TRBD2. V was pared by 4 bases and J by 2 bases, with 4 bases of the junction left unmatched. This CDR3 comprises 14 residues. Germline V gene data show CDR1 as SQVTM and CDR2 as ANQGSEA. The CDR3 region is CSVGASGTTDTQYF. The CDR3 bases are TGCAGCGTTGGGGCTAGCGGGACCACAGATACGCAGTATTTT.

The CDR3 protein is CASTLGGLAGWNEQFF. DNA of the CDR3: TGTGCCAGCACCCTGGGGGGACTAGCGGGCTGGAATGAGCAGTTCTTC. This sequence joins TRBV5-6 and TRBJ2-1; 12 positions match TRBD2. V was pared by 6 bases and J by 7 bases, with 11 bases of the junction left unmatched. Germline loops: CDR1 SGHDT, CDR2 YYEEEE. The CDR3 covers 16 residues.

The rearrangement joins TRBV10-3 to TRBJ2-1; D not certain. Germline loops: CDR1 ENHRY, CDR2 SYGVKD. Trimming pared 8 bases from V and 5 bases from J, leaving 7 bases between. The CDR3 is made up of 11 amino acids. In nucleotides, the CDR3 is TGTGCCATCGGACCTCACAATGAGCAGTTCTTC. It yields the protein CAIGPHNEQFF.

This rearrangement joins TRBV20-1 to TRBJ2-1; D gene ambiguous. V lost 6 bases, J lost 9 bases, and 18 bases lay in between. This CDR3 is built from 13 residues. Germline CDR1 DFQATT, CDR2 SNEGSKA (reference sequence). The CDR3 coding sequence is TGCAGTGCGGAGCAGCATCCGGGCAGTGAGCAGTTCTTC. Amino acids: CSAEQHPGSEQFF.

As to this clonotype: At one boundary the junction diverges from the germline segment, which might be a read error. V is TRBV10-3 and J is TRBJ2-7; the D gene is possibly TRBD1 (6 bases). This CDR3 has 16 amino acids. Germline values: CDR1 ENHRY, CDR2 SYGVKD. CDR3 bases: TGTGCCAGCAGTTTAGCCGCCGGGACAACTATGGGGGAGCAGTACTTC. It is translated as CASSLAAGTTMGEQYF.

This chain links TRBV7-2 with TRBJ2-5; possibly TRBD1 or TRBD2 for D (5 bases each). Germline CDR1 SGHTA, CDR2 FQGNSA. CDR3 length: 14 residues. The V end lost 0 bases, the J end lost 7 bases, and 12 bases lay between the germline ends. For the CDR3, the DNA is TGTGCCAGCAGCTTAGCGGGACCAATGGGGACCCAGTACTTC. This encodes CASSLAGPMGTQYF.

The CDR3 is CASRDRNTGELFF. CDR3 nucleotides: TGTGCCAGCAGGGACAGGAACACCGGGGAGCTGTTTTTT. The chain links TRBV6-4 to TRBJ2-2, with TRBD1 as a possible D gene (6 bases). Germline CDR1 reads MRHNA; CDR2 reads SNTAGT. Trimming removed 6 bases from V and 1 base from J, with 6 bases in between. The CDR3 is made up of 13 amino acids.